The present T cell receptor (beta chain) was sequenced within a study of PD-1 blockade in classical Hodgkin lymphoma. For this clone: What it recognizes is unknown.

The V and J ends lost 0 bases and 4 bases respectively, with 6 bases between them. CDR1 SGHNT and CDR2 YYREEE come from the germline V gene (reference sequence). This CDR3 spans 13 amino acids. The assay was immunoSEQ multiplex PCR, and TCRdb's table has in-frame clones only and misses some. The repertoire consists of roughly 94,000 clones, with under 95% occurring once and the leading ten covering roughly 2.1%. Study-wide results and limits: The study found that TCR diversity rose significantly by C4D1 in CD4+ but not CD8+ cells. Nivolumab starters within 1 year of ASCT were excluded. Repertoire differences lack defined causes, possibly disease activity or prior therapy.

Time point meaning: cycle 4 day 1 (C4D1), after about 6 weeks of nivolumab. Each of the patients experienced relapse following autologous stem cell transplantation, and their brentuximab vedotin exposure differed. The chain is built from TRBV5-4 and TRBJ2-3; D tentatively reads TRBD1 or TRBD2 (5 bases each). The receptor was derived from a human donor with classical Hodgkin lymphoma. The input for sequencing was peripheral blood mononuclear cells (PBMCs), taken before the fourth cycle of nivolumab. The CDR3 DNA reads TGTGCCAGCAGCTTGGTGGGGGCAGATACGCAGTATTTT. This gives the protein CASSLVGADTQYF.